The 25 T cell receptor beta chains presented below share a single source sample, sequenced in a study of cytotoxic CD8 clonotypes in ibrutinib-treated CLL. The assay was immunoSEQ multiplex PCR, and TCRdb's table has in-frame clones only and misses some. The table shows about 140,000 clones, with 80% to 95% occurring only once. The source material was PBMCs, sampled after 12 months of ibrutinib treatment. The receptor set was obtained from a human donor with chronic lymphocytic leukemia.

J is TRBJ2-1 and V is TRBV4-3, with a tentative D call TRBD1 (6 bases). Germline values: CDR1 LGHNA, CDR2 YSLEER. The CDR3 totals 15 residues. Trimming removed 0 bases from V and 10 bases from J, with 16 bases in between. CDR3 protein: CASSQEDTGRGEQFF. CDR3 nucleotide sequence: TGCGCCAGCAGCCAAGAAGATACAGGGAGAGGCGAGCAGTTCTTC.

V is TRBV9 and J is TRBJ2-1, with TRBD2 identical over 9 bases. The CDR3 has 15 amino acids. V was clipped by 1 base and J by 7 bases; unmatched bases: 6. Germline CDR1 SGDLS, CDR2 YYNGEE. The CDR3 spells CASSVFLAGLNEQFF. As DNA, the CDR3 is TGTGCCAGCAGCGTATTCCTAGCGGGGTTGAATGAGCAGTTCTTC.

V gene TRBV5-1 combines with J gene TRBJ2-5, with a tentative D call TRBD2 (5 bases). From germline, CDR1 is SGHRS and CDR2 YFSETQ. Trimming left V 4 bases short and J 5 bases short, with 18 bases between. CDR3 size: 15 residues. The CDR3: CASSRAMGWRETQYF. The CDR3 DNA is TGCGCCAGCAGCCGTGCCATGGGGTGGAGGGAGACCCAGTACTTC.

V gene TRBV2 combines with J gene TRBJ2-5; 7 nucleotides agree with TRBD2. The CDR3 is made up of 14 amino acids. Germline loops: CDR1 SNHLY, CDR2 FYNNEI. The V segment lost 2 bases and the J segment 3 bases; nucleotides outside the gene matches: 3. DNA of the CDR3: TGTGCCAGCAGTGAAAGGCTAGCGGAAGAGACCCAGTACTTC. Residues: CASSERLAEETQYF.

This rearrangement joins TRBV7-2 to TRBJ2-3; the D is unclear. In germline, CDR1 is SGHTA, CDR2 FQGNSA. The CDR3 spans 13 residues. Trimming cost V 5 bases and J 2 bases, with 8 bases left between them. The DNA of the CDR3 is TGTGCCAGCAGCACCGGTTCCACAGATACGCAGTATTTT. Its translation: CASSTGSTDTQYF.

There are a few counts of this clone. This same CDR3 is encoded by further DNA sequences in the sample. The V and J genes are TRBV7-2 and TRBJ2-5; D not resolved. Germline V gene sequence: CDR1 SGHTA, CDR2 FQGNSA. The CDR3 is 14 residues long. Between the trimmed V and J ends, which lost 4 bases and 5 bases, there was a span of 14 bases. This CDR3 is CASSSLVFGETQYF. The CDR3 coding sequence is TGTGCCAGCAGCTCCCTCGTGTTCGGGGAGACCCAGTACTTC.

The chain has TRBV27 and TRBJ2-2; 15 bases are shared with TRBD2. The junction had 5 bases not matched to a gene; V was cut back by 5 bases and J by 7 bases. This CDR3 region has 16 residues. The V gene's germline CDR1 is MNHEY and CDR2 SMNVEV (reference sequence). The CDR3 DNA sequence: TGTGCCAGCAGTGGACTAGCGGGAGGGCCAATCGGGGAGCTGTTTTTT. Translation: CASSGLAGGPIGELFF.

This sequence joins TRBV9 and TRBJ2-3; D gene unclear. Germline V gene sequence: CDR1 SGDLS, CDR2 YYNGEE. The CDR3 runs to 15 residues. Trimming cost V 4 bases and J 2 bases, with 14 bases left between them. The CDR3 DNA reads TGTGCCAGCAGCCCCCGCCCCGGGCCCACAGATACGCAGTATTTT. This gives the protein CASSPRPGPTDTQYF.

CDR3 DNA: TGTGCCAGTAGGGAGACCGGACAGGGGGCTTACGAGCAGTACTTC. Amino acids: CASRETGQGAYEQYF. The rearrangement links TRBV19 to TRBJ2-7; the match to TRBD1 covers 11 bases. The CDR3 covers 15 residues. V shed 6 bases and J 4 bases; nucleotides not matched to a gene: 8. Germline loops: CDR1 LNHDA, CDR2 SQIVND (reference sequence).

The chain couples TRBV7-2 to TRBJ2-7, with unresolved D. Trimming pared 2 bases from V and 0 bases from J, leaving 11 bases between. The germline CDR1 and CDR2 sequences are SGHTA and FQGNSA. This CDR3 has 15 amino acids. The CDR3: CASSLQPTSSYEQYF. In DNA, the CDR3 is TGTGCCAGCAGCTTACAGCCTACGAGCTCCTACGAGCAGTACTTC.

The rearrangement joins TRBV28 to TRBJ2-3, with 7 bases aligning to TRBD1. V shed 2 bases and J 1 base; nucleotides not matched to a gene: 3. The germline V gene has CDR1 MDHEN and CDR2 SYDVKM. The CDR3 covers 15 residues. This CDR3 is CASSLTQGGTDTQYF. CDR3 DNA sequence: TGTGCCAGCAGTTTAACCCAGGGGGGCACAGATACGCAGTATTTT.

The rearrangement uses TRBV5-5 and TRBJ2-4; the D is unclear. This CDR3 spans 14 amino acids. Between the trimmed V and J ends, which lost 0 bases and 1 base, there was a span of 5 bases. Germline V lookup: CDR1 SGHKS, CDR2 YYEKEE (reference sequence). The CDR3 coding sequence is TGTGCCAGCAGCTTGGCCTCGGCCAAAAACATTCAGTACTTC. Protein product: CASSLASAKNIQYF.

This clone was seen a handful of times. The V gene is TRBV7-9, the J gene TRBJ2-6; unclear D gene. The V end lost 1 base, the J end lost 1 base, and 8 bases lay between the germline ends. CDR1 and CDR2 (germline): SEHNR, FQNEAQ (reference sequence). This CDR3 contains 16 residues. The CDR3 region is CASSLGVQSGANVLTF. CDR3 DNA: TGTGCCAGCAGCTTAGGGGTCCAGTCTGGGGCCAACGTCCTGACTTTC.

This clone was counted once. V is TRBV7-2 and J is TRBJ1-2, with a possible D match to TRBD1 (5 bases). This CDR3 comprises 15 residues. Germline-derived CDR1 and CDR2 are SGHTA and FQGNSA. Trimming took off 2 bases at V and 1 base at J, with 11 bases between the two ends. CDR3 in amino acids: CASSLSGTVNYGYTF. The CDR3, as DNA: TGTGCCAGCAGCTTAAGCGGGACGGTTAACTATGGCTACACCTTC.

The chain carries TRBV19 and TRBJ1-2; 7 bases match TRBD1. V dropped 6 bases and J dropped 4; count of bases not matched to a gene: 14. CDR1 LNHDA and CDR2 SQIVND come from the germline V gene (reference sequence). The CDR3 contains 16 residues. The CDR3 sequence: CASSEPRQGNRYGYTF. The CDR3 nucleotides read TGTGCCAGTAGCGAACCCCGACAGGGTAATCGCTATGGCTACACCTTC.

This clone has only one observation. This CDR3 is CASSLASSGSMGYEQYF. For the CDR3, the DNA is TGCGCCAGCAGCTTGGCGTCTAGCGGGAGTATGGGCTACGAGCAGTACTTC. The J gene is TRBJ2-7, the V gene TRBV5-1, with 10 bases aligning to TRBD2. The CDR3 length is 17 residues. Germline lookup yields CDR1 SGHRS and CDR2 YFSETQ. With 0 bases clipped from V and 3 bases from J, the junction kept 9 bases outside the gene matches. Using reference TRBV5-1 and TRBJ2-7 for the parts outside the CDR3, the full variable domain is KAGVTQTPRYLIKTRGQQVTLSCSPISGHRSVSWYQQTPGQGLQFLFEYFSETQRNKGNFPGRFSGRQFSNSRSEMNVSTLELGDSALYLCASSLASSGSMGYEQYFGPGTRLTVT.

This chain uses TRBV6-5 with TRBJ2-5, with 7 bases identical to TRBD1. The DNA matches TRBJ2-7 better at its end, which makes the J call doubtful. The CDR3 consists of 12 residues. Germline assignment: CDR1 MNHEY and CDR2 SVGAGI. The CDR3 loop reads CASRQGGHEQYF. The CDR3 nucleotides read TGTGCCAGCAGACAAGGGGGCCACGAGCAGTACTTC.

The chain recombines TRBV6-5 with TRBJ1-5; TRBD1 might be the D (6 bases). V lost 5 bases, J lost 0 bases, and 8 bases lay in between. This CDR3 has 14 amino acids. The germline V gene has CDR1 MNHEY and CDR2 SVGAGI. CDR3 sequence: CASSRDISNQPQHF. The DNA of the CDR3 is TGTGCCAGCAGTCGGGACATTAGCAATCAGCCCCAGCATTTT.

CDR3 nucleotide sequence: TGTGCCTGCCTCGGTGTAGGGTCTGAAAAACTGTTTTTT. It specifies CACLGVGSEKLFF. This rearrangement joins TRBV30 to TRBJ1-4, with D hard to call. CDR1 is GTSNPN and CDR2 is SVGIG in the germline V gene (reference sequence). V was cut by 6 bases and J by 7 bases, with 15 bases left in between. This CDR3 spans 13 amino acids. Using reference TRBV30 and TRBJ1-4 for the parts outside the CDR3, the full variable domain is SQTIHQWPATLVQPVGSPLSLECTVEGTSNPNLYWYRQAAGRGLQLLFYSVGIGQISSEVPQNLSASRPQDRQFILSSKKLLLSDSGFYLCACLGVGSEKLFFGSGTQLSVL.

The CDR3 DNA follows: TGTGCCAGCAGGGCCGGACCCACGCAGTATTTT. Residues: CASRAGPTQYF. The rearrangement uses TRBV2 and TRBJ2-3; no reliable D call. Per germline, CDR1 SNHLY and CDR2 FYNNEI. There are 11 residues in the CDR3. The V end was cut by 6 bases, the J end by 9 bases, with 10 bases between.

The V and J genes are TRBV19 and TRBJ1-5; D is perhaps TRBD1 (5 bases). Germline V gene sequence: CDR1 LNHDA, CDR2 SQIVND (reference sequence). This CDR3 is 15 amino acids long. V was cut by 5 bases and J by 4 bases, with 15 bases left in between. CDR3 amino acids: CASSDGSEGNQPQHF. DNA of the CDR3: TGTGCCAGTAGTGACGGTTCCGAGGGGAATCAGCCCCAGCATTTT.

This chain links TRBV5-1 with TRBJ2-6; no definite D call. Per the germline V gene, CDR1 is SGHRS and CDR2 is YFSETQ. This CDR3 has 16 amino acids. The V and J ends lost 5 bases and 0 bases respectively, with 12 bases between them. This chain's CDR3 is CASSPNLFSGANVLTF. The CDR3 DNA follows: TGCGCCAGCAGTCCGAATCTATTCTCTGGGGCCAACGTCCTGACTTTC.

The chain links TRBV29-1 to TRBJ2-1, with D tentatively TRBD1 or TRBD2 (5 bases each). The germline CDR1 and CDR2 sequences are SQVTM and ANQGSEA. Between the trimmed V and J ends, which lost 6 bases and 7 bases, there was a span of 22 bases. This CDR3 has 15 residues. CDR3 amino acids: CSVGNRFGAWNEQFF. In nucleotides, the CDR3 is TGCAGCGTGGGGAATCGGTTCGGGGCATGGAATGAGCAGTTCTTC.

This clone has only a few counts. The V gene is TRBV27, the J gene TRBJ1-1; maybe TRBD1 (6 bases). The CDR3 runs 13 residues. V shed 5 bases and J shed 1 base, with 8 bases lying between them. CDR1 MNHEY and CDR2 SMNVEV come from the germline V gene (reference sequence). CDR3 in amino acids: CASSRTENTEAFF. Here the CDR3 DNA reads TGTGCCAGCAGTAGGACAGAGAACACTGAAGCTTTCTTT.

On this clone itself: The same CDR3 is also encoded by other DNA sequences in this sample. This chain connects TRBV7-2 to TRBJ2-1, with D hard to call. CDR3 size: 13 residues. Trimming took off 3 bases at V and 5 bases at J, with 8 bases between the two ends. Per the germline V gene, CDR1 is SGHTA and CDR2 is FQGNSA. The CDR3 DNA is TGTGCCAGCAGCTTCAACCGCGACAATGAGCAGTTCTTC. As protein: CASSFNRDNEQFF.